This T cell receptor (beta chain) is from a study of HIV-infected children after antiretroviral therapy interruption. In the study overall: Most participating children were previously exposed to EBV and CMV.

This CDR3 contains 13 residues. After removal of 6 bases from V and 5 bases from J, the junction contained 3 bases not matched to a gene. CDR1 and CDR2 from the germline V gene are SGHTA and FQGTGA. Regarding the study as a whole: Naive CD4+ sequences overlapped less between time points once interruption began.

The TCR library was built from RNA with a 3' RACE protocol and unique molecular identifiers. TCRdb reprocessed the 3' RACE reads with MiXCR, giving one entry per CDR3 protein. The sample records fewer than 50,000 distinct CDR3 sequences, around 4.1% being singletons. The treatment was: PENTA 11 planned treatment interruption arm or continuous ART arm. Worth noting for this clonotype: What it recognizes is unknown.

This receptor was taken from a pool of human donors with HIV. The sequenced sample was CD45RA+ CD4+ T cells from PBMCs, pooled from several time points, obtained from a donor given antiretroviral therapy, either interrupted or continuous. Indicated subset: naive CD4+ CD45RA+ CD45RO- T cells. The chain joins TRBV7-3 to TRBJ2-1, with 8 bases that match TRBD2. DNA of the CDR3: TGTGCCAGCAGTAAAGCGGGGGACAATGAGCAGTTCTTC. Translating gives CASSKAGDNEQFF.